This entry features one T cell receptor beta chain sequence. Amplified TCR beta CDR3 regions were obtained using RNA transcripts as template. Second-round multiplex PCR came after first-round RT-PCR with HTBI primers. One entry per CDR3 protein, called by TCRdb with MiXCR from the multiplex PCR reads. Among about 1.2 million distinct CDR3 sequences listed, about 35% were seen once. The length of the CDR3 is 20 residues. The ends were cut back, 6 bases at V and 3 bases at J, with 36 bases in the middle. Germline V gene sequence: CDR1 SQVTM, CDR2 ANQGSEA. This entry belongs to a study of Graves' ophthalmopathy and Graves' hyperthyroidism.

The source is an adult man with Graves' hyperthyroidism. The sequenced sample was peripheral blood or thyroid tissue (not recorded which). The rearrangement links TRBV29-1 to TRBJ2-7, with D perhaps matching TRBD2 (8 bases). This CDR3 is CSVRGEGTGNNRLASYEQYF. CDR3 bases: TGCAGCGTCAGGGGGGAGGGTACGGGGAACAATCGACTAGCGAGCTACGAGCAGTACTTC.